This T cell receptor beta chain was recorded in a study of metastatic and nonmetastatic thyroid tumors. None of the patients had undergone any treatment ahead of thyroid surgery. Per germline, CDR1 MNHNS and CDR2 SASEGT. Trimming removed 4 bases from V and 8 bases from J, with 11 bases in between. The CDR3 spans 13 residues. TCRdb re-called clones from the PCR reads using MiXCR. The table shows fewer than 35,000 clones, with about 20% occurring only once. This clone was seen only a few times. The source is a female donor with papillary thyroid cancer or a benign thyroid nodule (not recorded which). Some clones in this sample may be carry-over from other donors' samples. The V call is TRBV6-1, the J call TRBJ1-4, with a weak D call TRBD1 (5 bases). The sequencing input was blood. In DNA form, the CDR3 reads TGTGCCAGCAGTGTGGAGAGGGGCGAAAAACTGTTTTTT. It translates to CASSVERGEKLFF.